A few counts support the clone carrying this TCR beta chain. No antigen is known for it. The entry originates in a study of CD8 T cells in ankylosing spondylitis. The V gene's germline CDR1 is SGDLS and CDR2 YYNGEE. CDR3 size: 16 residues. Trimming left V 6 bases short and J 1 base short, with 17 bases between. Study observations and caveats: The study identified a TCR beta motif of several highly homologous variants that appeared characteristic of ankylosing spondylitis blood. Disease-linked clones were CD8+ and relatively rare in peripheral blood.

A quantitative 5'-RACE method, one with molecular barcodes, was used to make TCR beta libraries. TCRdb ran MiXCR on the 5' RACE reads and lists one entry per CDR3 protein. The sample has 300,000 to 400,000 distinct CDR3 sequences, approximately 20% seen once. V usage is TRBV9 and J usage is TRBJ2-1, with D possibly TRBD2 on 6 matching bases. This TCR derives from a male donor with ankylosing spondylitis. The specimen sequenced was blood, either unsorted or a sorted T cell fraction (not recorded which). CDR3: CASKPGKEGSYNEQFF. The CDR3 DNA is TGTGCCAGCAAACCCGGGAAGGAGGGGTCCTACAATGAGCAGTTCTTC. The variable domain in full, with the rest retrieved from reference TRBV9 and TRBJ2-1, is DSGVTQTPKHLITATGQRVTLRCSPRSGDLSVYWYQQSLDQGLQFLIQYYNGEERAKGNILERFSAQQFPDLHSELNLSSLELGDSALYFCASKPGKEGSYNEQFFGPGTRLTVL.